This TCR beta chain was found in a study of blood T cells in healthy people across ages. The CDR3 extends over 14 amino acids. The ends lost 6 bases at V and 0 bases at J; junction bases unmatched: 3. From germline, CDR1 is SGHTA and CDR2 FQGNSA. Then a second PCR, running about 6 to 12 cycles, was carried out with a sample-barcoded 5' primer and a J-beta primer mix. TCRdb processed the 5' RACE reads anew with MiXCR; each CDR3 protein has one entry. Here the sample spans roughly 800,000 distinct CDR3 sequences, roughly 60% being singletons. This clonotype was recorded a few times. A much bigger clone sits one base away, suggesting this may be a read error.

This clonotype was obtained from a man aged 25-40 years in good health. The sample comprised blood. This chain uses TRBV7-2 with TRBJ2-3; 7 bases match TRBD2. The chain's CDR3 is CASRDSGSTDTQYF. In DNA form, the CDR3 reads TGTGCCAGCAGAGATAGCGGGAGCACAGATACGCAGTATTTT.